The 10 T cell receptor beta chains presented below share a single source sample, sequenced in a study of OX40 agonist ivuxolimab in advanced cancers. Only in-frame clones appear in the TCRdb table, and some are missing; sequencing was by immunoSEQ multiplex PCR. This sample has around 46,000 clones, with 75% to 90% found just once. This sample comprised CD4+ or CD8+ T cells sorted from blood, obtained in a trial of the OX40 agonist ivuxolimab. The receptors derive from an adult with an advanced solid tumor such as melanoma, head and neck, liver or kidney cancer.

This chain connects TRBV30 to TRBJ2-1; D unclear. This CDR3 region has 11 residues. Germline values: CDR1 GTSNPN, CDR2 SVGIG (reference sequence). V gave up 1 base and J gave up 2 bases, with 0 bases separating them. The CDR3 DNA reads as TGTGCCTGGAGTGCCTACAATGAGCAGTTCTTC. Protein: CAWSAYNEQFF.

The CDR3 nucleotides are TGTGCCAGCAGTTTACCCGGGACAGGGGGATCCCCGGAGACCCAGTACTTC. This codes for CASSLPGTGGSPETQYF. The gene calls are TRBV28 and TRBJ2-5; 11 nucleotides agree with TRBD1. With V trimmed by 2 bases and J by 5 bases, 10 bases remained unmatched. This CDR3 contains 17 residues. CDR1 and CDR2 (germline): MDHEN, SYDVKM.

The CDR3 is CSARGATSYTF. The CDR3 bases are TGCAGTGCCCGAGGAGCTACGAGCTACACCTTC. The V gene is TRBV20-1, the J gene TRBJ1-2; D is uncertain. Trimming took off 6 bases at V and 9 bases at J, with 14 bases between the two ends. Germline V gene data show CDR1 as DFQATT and CDR2 as SNEGSKA (reference sequence). This CDR3 is 11 amino acids long.

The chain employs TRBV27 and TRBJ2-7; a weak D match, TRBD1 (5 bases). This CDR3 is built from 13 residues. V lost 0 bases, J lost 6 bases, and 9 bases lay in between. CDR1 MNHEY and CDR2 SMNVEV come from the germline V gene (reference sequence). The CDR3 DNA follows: TGTGCCAGCAGTTTATCGTGGGGCGGCGAGCAGTACTTC. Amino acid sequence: CASSLSWGGEQYF.

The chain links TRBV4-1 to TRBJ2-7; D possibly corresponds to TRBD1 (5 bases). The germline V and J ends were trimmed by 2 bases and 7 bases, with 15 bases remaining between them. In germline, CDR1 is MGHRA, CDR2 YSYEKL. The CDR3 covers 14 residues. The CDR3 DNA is TGCGCCAGCAGCCAATTGGGGCATCTTGGAGAGCAGTACTTC. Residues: CASSQLGHLGEQYF.

CDR3 nucleotide sequence: TGTGCCAGCAGCTTAGATCAACTCGGCTTTCGCATGAACACTGAAGCTTTCTTT. Encoded protein: CASSLDQLGFRMNTEAFF. The genes are TRBV11-2 and TRBJ1-1; no firm D call. CDR1 is SGHAT, CDR2 FQNNGV, per germline. Trimming cost V 0 bases and J 0 bases, with 17 bases left between them. The CDR3 has 18 residues.

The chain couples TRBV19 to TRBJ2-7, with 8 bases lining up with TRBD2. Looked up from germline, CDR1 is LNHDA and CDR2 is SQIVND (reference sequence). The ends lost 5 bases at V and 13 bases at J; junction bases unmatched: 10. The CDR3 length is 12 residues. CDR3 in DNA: TGTGCCAGTAGTCCCGGGGGGGGATCCACTTACTTC. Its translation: CASSPGGGSTYF.

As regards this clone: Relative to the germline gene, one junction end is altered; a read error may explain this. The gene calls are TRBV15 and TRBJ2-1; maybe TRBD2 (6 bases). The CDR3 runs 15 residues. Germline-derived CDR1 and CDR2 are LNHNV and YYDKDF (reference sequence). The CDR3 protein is CATSGETSSYNEQFF. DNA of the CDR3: TGTGCCACCAGCGGAGAGACTAGCTCCTACAATGAGCAGTTCTTC. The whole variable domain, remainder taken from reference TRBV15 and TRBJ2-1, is DAMVIQNPRYQVTQFGKPVTLSCSQTLNHNVMYWYQQKSSQAPKLLFHYYDKDFNNEADTPDNFQSRRPNTSFCFLDIRSPGLGDTAMYLCATSGETSSYNEQFFGPGTRLTVL.

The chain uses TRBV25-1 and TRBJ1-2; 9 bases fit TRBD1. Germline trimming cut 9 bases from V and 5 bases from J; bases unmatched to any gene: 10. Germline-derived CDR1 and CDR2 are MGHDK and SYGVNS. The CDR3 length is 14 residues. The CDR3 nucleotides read TGTGCCAGAGACGTCGGACAGGGGTCATATGGCTACACCTTC. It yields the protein CARDVGQGSYGYTF.

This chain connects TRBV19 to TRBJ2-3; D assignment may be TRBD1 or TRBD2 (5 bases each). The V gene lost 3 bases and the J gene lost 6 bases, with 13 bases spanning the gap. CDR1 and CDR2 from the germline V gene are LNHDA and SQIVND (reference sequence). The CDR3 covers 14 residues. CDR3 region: CASSIFVRDDTQYF. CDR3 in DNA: TGTGCCAGTAGTATTTTCGTTCGGGACGATACGCAGTATTTT.